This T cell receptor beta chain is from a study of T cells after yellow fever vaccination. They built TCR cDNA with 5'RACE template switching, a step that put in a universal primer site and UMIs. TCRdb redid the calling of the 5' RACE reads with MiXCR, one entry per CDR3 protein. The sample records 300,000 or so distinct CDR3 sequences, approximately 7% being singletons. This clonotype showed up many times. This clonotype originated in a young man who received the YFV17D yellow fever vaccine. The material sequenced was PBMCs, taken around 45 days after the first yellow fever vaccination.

The CDR3 nucleotides read TGTGCCAGCAGCCCTGGGGACAGGCTTTACAATGAGCAGTTCTTC. Its translation is CASSPGDRLYNEQFF. The chain is built from TRBV9 and TRBJ2-1; 8 nucleotides align to TRBD1. Trimming at V came to 4 bases and at J to 4 bases, leaving 7 bases not matched to a gene. The CDR3 has 15 amino acids. Per germline, CDR1 SGDLS and CDR2 YYNGEE.